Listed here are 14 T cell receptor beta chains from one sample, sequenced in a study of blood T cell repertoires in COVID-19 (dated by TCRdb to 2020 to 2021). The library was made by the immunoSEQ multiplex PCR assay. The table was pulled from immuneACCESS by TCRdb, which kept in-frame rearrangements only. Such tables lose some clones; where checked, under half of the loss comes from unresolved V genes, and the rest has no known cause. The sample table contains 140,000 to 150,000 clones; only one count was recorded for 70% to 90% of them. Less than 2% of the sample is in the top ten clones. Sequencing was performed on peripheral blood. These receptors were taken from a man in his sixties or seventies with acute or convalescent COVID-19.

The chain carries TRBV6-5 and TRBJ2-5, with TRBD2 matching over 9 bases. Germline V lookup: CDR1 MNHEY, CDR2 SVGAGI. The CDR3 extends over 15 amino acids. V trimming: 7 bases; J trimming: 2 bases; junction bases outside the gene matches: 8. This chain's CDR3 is CASTSTSGGQETQYF. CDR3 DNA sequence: TGTGCCAGCACCTCGACTAGCGGAGGGCAAGAGACCCAGTACTTC.

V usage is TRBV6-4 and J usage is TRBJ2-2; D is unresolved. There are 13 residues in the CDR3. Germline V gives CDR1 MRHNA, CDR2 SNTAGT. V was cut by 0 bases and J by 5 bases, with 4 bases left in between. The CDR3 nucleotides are TGTGCCAGCAGTGACTCGAGGACCGGGGAGCTGTTTTTT. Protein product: CASSDSRTGELFF.

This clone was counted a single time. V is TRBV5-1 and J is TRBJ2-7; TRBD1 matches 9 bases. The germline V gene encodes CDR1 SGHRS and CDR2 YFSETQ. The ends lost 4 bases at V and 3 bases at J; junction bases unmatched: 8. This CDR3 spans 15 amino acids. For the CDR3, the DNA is TGCGCCAGCAGCCCAGGACAGGGGATCTACTACGAGCAGTACTTC. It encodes CASSPGQGIYYEQYF.

CDR3 amino acids: CASSGTGTSGGNEQFF. CDR3 sequence (DNA): TGTGCCAGCAGTGGAACCGGGACTAGCGGGGGAAATGAGCAGTTCTTC. The rearrangement uses TRBV25-1 and TRBJ2-1; 14 positions agree with TRBD2. Trimming cost V 4 bases and J 7 bases; bases outside gene matches: 6. Germline V gives CDR1 MGHDK, CDR2 SYGVNS. The CDR3 spans 16 residues.

The CDR3 bases are TGTGCCAGCAGCCCCACAGGGGTTCGGGGTACGCAGTATTTT. It translates to CASSPTGVRGTQYF. This chain uses TRBV5-6 with TRBJ2-3; TRBD1 aligns across 7 bases. This CDR3 is 14 amino acids long. V gave up 4 bases and J gave up 8 bases; unmatched junction bases: 10. Germline loops: CDR1 SGHDT, CDR2 YYEEEE. The entire variable domain, with the rest obtained from reference TRBV5-6 and TRBJ2-3, is as follows: DAGVTQSPTHLIKTRGQQVTLRCSPKSGHDTVSWYQQALGQGPQFIFQYYEEEERQRGNFPDRFSGHQFPNYSSELNVNALLLGDSALYLCASSPTGVRGTQYFGPGTRLTVL.

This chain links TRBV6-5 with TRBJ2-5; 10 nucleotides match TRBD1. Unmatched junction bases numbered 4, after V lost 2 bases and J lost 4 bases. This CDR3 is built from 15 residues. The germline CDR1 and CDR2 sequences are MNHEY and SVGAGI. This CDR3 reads CASSYLDRGRETQYF. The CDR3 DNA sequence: TGTGCCAGCAGTTACCTTGACAGGGGGCGAGAGACCCAGTACTTC.

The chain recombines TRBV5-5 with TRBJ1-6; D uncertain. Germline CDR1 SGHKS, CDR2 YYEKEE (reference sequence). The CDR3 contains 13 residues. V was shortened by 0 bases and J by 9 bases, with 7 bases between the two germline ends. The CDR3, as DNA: TGTGCCAGCAGCTTGGGGGAGGCTTCACCCCTCCACTTT. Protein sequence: CASSLGEASPLHF.

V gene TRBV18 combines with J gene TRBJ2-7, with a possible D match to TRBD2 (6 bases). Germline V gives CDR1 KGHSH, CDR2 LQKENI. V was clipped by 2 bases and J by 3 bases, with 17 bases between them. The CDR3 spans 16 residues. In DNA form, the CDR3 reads TGTGCCAGCTCACCAATCCGGGCTAGCGACTACTACGAGCAGTACTTC. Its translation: CASSPIRASDYYEQYF. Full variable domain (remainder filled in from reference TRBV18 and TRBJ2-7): NAGVMQNPRHLVRRRGQEARLRCSPMKGHSHVYWYRQLPEEGLKFMVYLQKENIIDESGMPKERFSAEFPKEGPSILRIQQVVRGDSAAYFCASSPIRASDYYEQYFGPGTRLTVT.

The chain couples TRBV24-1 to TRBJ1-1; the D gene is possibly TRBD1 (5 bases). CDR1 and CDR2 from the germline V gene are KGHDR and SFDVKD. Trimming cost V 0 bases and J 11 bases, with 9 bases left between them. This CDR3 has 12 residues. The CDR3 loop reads CATSDLQGRAFF. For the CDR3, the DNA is TGTGCCACCAGTGATTTGCAGGGTCGCGCTTTCTTT.

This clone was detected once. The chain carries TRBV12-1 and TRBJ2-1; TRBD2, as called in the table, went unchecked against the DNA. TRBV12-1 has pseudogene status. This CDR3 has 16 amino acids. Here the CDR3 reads CASSFSSASSYNEQFF. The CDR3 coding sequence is TGTGCCAGCAGCTTTAGTAGTGCGAGCTCCTACAATGAGCAGTTCTTC.

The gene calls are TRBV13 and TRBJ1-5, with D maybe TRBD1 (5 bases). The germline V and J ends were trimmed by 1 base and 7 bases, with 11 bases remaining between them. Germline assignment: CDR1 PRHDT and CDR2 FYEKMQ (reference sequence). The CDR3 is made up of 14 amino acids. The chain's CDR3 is CASSLAGGEQPQHF. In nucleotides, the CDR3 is TGTGCCAGCAGCTTAGCGGGGGGAGAGCAGCCCCAGCATTTT.

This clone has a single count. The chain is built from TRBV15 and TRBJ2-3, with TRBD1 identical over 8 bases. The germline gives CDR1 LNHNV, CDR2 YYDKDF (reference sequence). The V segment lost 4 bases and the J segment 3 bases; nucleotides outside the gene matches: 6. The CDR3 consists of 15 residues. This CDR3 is CATSTRTGRTDTQYF. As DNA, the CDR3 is TGTGCCACCAGCACTCGGACAGGGCGAACAGATACGCAGTATTTT.

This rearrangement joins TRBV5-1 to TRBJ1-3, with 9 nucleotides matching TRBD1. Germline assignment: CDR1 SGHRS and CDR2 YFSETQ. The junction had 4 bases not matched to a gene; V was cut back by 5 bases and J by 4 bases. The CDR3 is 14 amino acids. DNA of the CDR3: TGCGCCAGCAGAACAGGGGGCACGGGAAACACCATATATTTT. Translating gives CASRTGGTGNTIYF.

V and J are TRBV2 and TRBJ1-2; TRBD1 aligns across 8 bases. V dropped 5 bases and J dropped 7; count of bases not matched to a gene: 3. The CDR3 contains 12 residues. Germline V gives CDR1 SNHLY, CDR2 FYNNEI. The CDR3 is CASSQGAVGYTF. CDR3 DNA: TGTGCCAGCAGTCAGGGGGCGGTTGGCTACACCTTC.